This TCR beta chain appears in the sequencing data of a study of spatial heterogeneity in lung cancer. Study information: The study observed each unique TCR and UMI combination more than ten times on average in raw reads. Overall study findings and caveats: Higher tumor mutation counts went along with higher counts of expanded intratumoral alpha and beta TCRs.

Each CDR3 protein is one row after TCRdb ran MiXCR on the 5' RACE reads. The table has 4,400 or so distinct CDR3 sequences, about 7.6% seen once. Time point denoted: sample taken at primary tumor resection. The sequenced material consisted of unsorted whole RNA from tumor, nontumor lung or frozen PBMC. This clonotype has only a few counts. The target antigen is unknown. The CDR3 contains 15 residues. With 6 bases removed from V and 0 bases from J, the gap between germline ends came to 15 bases. The sequencing here drew on lung tumor tissue, taken at surgery. The clonotype comes from a female donor with early-stage non-small cell lung cancer. The chain couples TRBV12-3 or TRBV12-4 to TRBJ2-7, with D tentatively TRBD1 (6 bases). CDR3 region: CASRARTGSSYEQYF. In DNA form, the CDR3 reads TGTGCCAGCAGAGCCAGAACAGGGAGCTCCTACGAGCAGTACTTC.